The 29 T cell receptor beta chains below all came from one sample that was sequenced in a study of T-cell memory formation after mild COVID-19. TCRdb analysed the 5' RACE reads with MiXCR anew, one entry per CDR3 protein. Of just over 350,000 distinct CDR3 sequences listed, 14% are singletons. Sequencing was performed on PBMCs or a T cell subset sorted from them (not recorded which). Source of these receptors: a man aged 18-30 years who had mild COVID-19 (a few samples of this study predate the infection). Cell type and time point are not known.

This clonotype was detected many times. The genes are TRBV7-9 and TRBJ1-2; 7 positions agree with TRBD1. Germline CDR1 reads SEHNR; CDR2 reads FQNEAQ (reference sequence). V lost 4 bases and J lost 4; bases outside the gene matches: 15. There are 17 residues in the CDR3. Written as DNA, the CDR3 is TGTGCCAGCAGCTCTAACAGGGGTGCCCCTGGGTTCTATGGCTACACCTTC. Its translation: CASSSNRGAPGFYGYTF.

The chain uses TRBV7-9 and TRBJ2-5; tentatively, D is TRBD1 (6 bases). CDR1 is SEHNR and CDR2 is FQNEAQ in the germline V gene (reference sequence). The length of the CDR3 is 12 residues. V lost 7 bases, J lost 3 bases, and 9 bases lay in between. DNA of the CDR3: TGTGCCAGCAACCACAGGGAAGAGACCCAGTACTTC. Translation gives CASNHREETQYF.

This clonotype was detected a few times. The V gene is TRBV5-1, the J gene TRBJ2-1; D is unresolved. The CDR3 totals 14 residues. The ends were cut back, 0 bases at V and 7 bases at J, with 11 bases in the middle. From germline, CDR1 is SGHRS and CDR2 YFSETQ. The CDR3 region is CASSLEGSWNEQFF. Here the CDR3 DNA reads TGCGCCAGCAGCTTGGAGGGTAGTTGGAATGAGCAGTTCTTC.

The chain is built from TRBV7-9 and TRBJ2-7, with TRBD1 matching 9 bases. V shed 0 bases and J 3 bases; nucleotides not matched to a gene: 3. Germline lookup yields CDR1 SEHNR and CDR2 FQNEAQ (reference sequence). This CDR3 region has 15 residues. CDR3 residues: CASSLAPGQGYEQYV. CDR3 coding DNA: TGTGCCAGCAGCTTAGCCCCGGGACAGGGCTACGAGCAGTACGTC.

V and J are TRBV6-5 and TRBJ1-2; 12 nucleotides line up with TRBD1. The junction had 7 bases not matched to a gene; V was cut back by 5 bases and J by 6 bases. Per the germline V gene, CDR1 is MNHEY and CDR2 is SVGAGI. The CDR3 totals 15 residues. CDR3 sequence: CASSPGQGASHGYTF. CDR3 in DNA: TGTGCCAGCAGTCCGGGACAGGGGGCCTCACATGGCTACACCTTC.

The gene calls are TRBV11-1 and TRBJ2-5, with D possibly being TRBD1 (5 bases). This CDR3 is 15 amino acids long. V was shortened by 5 bases and J by 7 bases, with 20 bases between the two germline ends. The germline CDR1 and CDR2 sequences are SGHAT and FQDESV (reference sequence). In DNA, the CDR3 is TGTGCCAGCAGCCACCAAACCGCAGGGTCGGGGACCCAGTACTTC. Its protein is CASSHQTAGSGTQYF.

This clonotype has more than one count but fewer than ten. The chain couples TRBV21-1 to TRBJ2-7; the DNA was not compared with TRBD1, the D call given in the table. TRBV21-1 is a listed pseudogene. The CDR3 contains 13 residues. The CDR3 loop reads CASKRDRGYEQYV. As DNA, the CDR3 is TGTGCCAGCAAGAGAGACAGGGGCTACGAGCAGTACGTC.

J is TRBJ2-3 and V is TRBV12-3 or TRBV12-4; 8 bases fit TRBD1. The junction had 7 bases not matched to a gene; V was cut back by 8 bases and J by 0 bases. This CDR3 is built from 15 residues. In DNA, the CDR3 is TGTGCCAGCCGTCAGGGGGCAACTAGCACAGATACGCAGTATTTT. This gives the protein CASRQGATSTDTQYF.

The chain joins TRBV12-3 or TRBV12-4 to TRBJ1-2; a possible D gene is TRBD1 (6 bases). CDR3 length: 15 amino acids. V was shortened by 3 bases and J by 5 bases, with 16 bases between the two germline ends. The CDR3 sequence is CASSFSRRGGYGYTF. CDR3 nucleotide sequence: TGTGCCAGCAGTTTCTCCCGCAGGGGAGGGTATGGCTACACCTTC.

This clonotype was observed a handful of times. This chain links TRBV20-1 with TRBJ2-3, with 8 positions matching TRBD2. The germline V gene encodes CDR1 DFQATT and CDR2 SNEGSKA (reference sequence). CDR3 length: 16 amino acids. With 4 bases clipped from V and 4 bases from J, the junction kept 13 bases outside the gene matches. The CDR3 sequence is CSATPRGSGEPDTQYF. CDR3 nucleotides: TGCAGTGCTACCCCCCGGGGTAGCGGGGAACCAGATACGCAGTATTTT.

This clonotype has a handful of counts. The rearrangement uses TRBV5-6 and TRBJ1-5; no clear D gene. Germline V CDR1 and CDR2: SGHDT, YYEEEE. The CDR3 covers 14 residues. V was pared by 1 base and J by 3 bases, with 8 bases between. Written as DNA, the CDR3 is TGTGCCAGCAGCTTGTCAGTATTCAATCAGCCCCAGCATTTT. This translates into CASSLSVFNQPQHF.

At least ten counts were recorded for this clonotype. The V gene is TRBV5-1, the J gene TRBJ2-7, with D unresolved. Trimming took 0 bases from V and 5 from J, leaving 15 bases between them. Germline loops: CDR1 SGHRS, CDR2 YFSETQ. The CDR3 is made up of 15 amino acids. Here the CDR3 DNA reads TGCGCCAGCAGCTTGGGGCACGCGCCCAGCGACGAGCAGTACGTC. Its translation: CASSLGHAPSDEQYV.

V and J are TRBV29-1 and TRBJ2-5, with D possibly TRBD2 on 5 matching bases. Trimming left V 5 bases short and J 0 bases short, with 10 bases between. This CDR3 comprises 13 residues. CDR1 and CDR2 (germline): SQVTM, ANQGSEA. The CDR3 bases are TGCAGCGTTCGGGGTTCAGACCAAGAGACCCAGTACTTC. Translating gives CSVRGSDQETQYF.

The chain links TRBV5-1 to TRBJ2-1, with D possibly being TRBD1 (6 bases). The CDR3 covers 16 residues. Trimming took off 4 bases at V and 0 bases at J, with 14 bases between the two ends. Germline-derived CDR1 and CDR2 are SGHRS and YFSETQ. The CDR3: CASSGTGFGSYNEQFF. The CDR3, as DNA: TGCGCCAGCAGCGGTACAGGGTTCGGCTCCTACAATGAGCAGTTCTTC.

This clonotype appeared a few times. This chain joins TRBV5-1 and TRBJ1-1; tentative D call: TRBD1 (5 bases). Germline assignment: CDR1 SGHRS and CDR2 YFSETQ. The CDR3 has 15 amino acids. V shed 4 bases and J shed 4 bases, with 17 bases lying between them. The CDR3 loop is CASSMGGPQGTEAFF. The CDR3 DNA sequence: TGCGCCAGCAGCATGGGAGGTCCTCAGGGCACTGAAGCTTTCTTT.

This rearrangement joins TRBV7-6 to TRBJ2-2, with D tentatively TRBD2 (5 bases). The CDR3 is made up of 16 amino acids. V gave up 7 bases and J gave up 4 bases, with 19 bases separating them. Germline assignment: CDR1 SGHVS and CDR2 FNYEAQ. The chain's CDR3 is CASTPAGEGSTGELFF. The CDR3, as DNA: TGTGCCAGCACCCCCGCCGGGGAAGGTAGCACCGGGGAGCTGTTTTTT.

This clonotype was counted between two and nine times. The chain couples TRBV12-3 or TRBV12-4 to TRBJ2-1; 13 nucleotides align to TRBD2. The V and J ends lost 4 bases and 1 base, in that order; junction bases with no gene match: 7. The CDR3 is made up of 18 amino acids. The CDR3 sequence: CASSSRLAGGISYNEQFF. CDR3 in DNA: TGTGCCAGCAGTTCTCGACTAGCGGGGGGCATTTCCTACAATGAGCAGTTCTTC.

Many counts were recorded for this clonotype. This chain joins TRBV5-1 and TRBJ2-3; D is tentatively TRBD1 or TRBD2 (5 bases each). The CDR3 consists of 15 residues. The germline CDR1 and CDR2 sequences are SGHRS and YFSETQ. Trimming removed 0 bases from V and 4 bases from J, with 12 bases in between. CDR3 sequence: CASSLAGQTADTQYF. Here the CDR3 DNA reads TGCGCCAGCAGCTTGGCGGGGCAGACGGCAGATACGCAGTATTTT.

The genes are TRBV29-1 and TRBJ2-5; TRBD2 agrees at 10 bases. The ends lost 6 bases at V and 5 bases at J; junction bases unmatched: 15. Germline loops: CDR1 SQVTM, CDR2 ANQGSEA. CDR3 length: 16 amino acids. The CDR3 loop is CSVPEPDSGGRETQYF. CDR3 in DNA: TGCAGCGTCCCGGAACCAGATAGCGGGGGGCGTGAGACCCAGTACTTC.

The chain recombines TRBV6-6 with TRBJ1-2; 8 bases line up with TRBD1. Trimming cost V 6 bases and J 4 bases; bases outside gene matches: 7. The CDR3 length is 14 residues. Germline values: CDR1 MNHNY, CDR2 SVGAGI (reference sequence). CDR3 in DNA: TGTGCCAGCAGATTGGACAGGGCGGCCTATGGCTACACCTTC. Translation gives CASRLDRAAYGYTF.

J is TRBJ1-2 and V is TRBV5-1; 9 bases fit TRBD1. The CDR3 totals 14 residues. V lost 5 bases and J lost 8; bases outside the gene matches: 10. Germline CDR1 and CDR2: SGHRS and YFSETQ. CDR3 in DNA: TGCGCCAGCAGTCCGCCTGGGACAGGGACCGGCTACACCTTC. This translates into CASSPPGTGTGYTF.

This clonotype was picked up many times. The rearrangement links TRBV11-2 to TRBJ2-1; TRBD2 matches at 12 bases. Trimming took 4 bases from V and 2 from J; bases not matched to a gene: 6. This CDR3 has 17 amino acids. The germline V gene encodes CDR1 SGHAT and CDR2 FQNNGV. The CDR3 DNA reads TGTGCCAGCAGCTCACTAGCGGGGGGCGCTGCCTACAATGAGCAGTTCTTC. Amino acid sequence: CASSSLAGGAAYNEQFF.

There are a few counts of this clonotype. The gene calls are TRBV28 and TRBJ2-7, with 10 bases fitting TRBD1. Germline V gene data show CDR1 as MDHEN and CDR2 as SYDVKM. With 4 bases clipped from V and 5 bases from J, the junction kept 11 bases outside the gene matches. The CDR3 spans 16 residues. CDR3 DNA sequence: TGTGCCAGCAGTTCCCTCGGACAGGGGGGGATAGACGAGCAGTACGTC. It is translated as CASSSLGQGGIDEQYV.

V is TRBV20-1 and J is TRBJ2-2, with D perhaps matching TRBD1 (5 bases). Germline-derived CDR1 and CDR2 are DFQATT and SNEGSKA (reference sequence). This CDR3 is built from 14 residues. Trimming stripped 3 bases from V and 1 base from J, with 9 bases between. This CDR3 reads CSASGHLNTGELFF. The DNA of the CDR3 is TGCAGTGCTAGTGGACACCTGAACACCGGGGAGCTGTTTTTT.

The genes are TRBV15 and TRBJ2-5; D is possibly TRBD1 (5 bases). Germline V gene sequence: CDR1 LNHNV, CDR2 YYDKDF (reference sequence). The V end was cut by 0 bases, the J end by 5 bases, with 13 bases between. The CDR3 consists of 15 residues. The CDR3 loop reads CATSRDVRAEETQYF. The CDR3 DNA reads as TGTGCCACCAGCAGAGATGTCAGGGCAGAGGAGACCCAGTACTTC.

This clonotype has only a few counts. The chain joins TRBV10-3 to TRBJ2-7; D gene ambiguous. Trimming pared 0 bases from V and 3 bases from J, leaving 12 bases between. Germline V gene data show CDR1 as ENHRY and CDR2 as SYGVKD. The CDR3 runs 15 residues. CDR3 sequence reads: CAISESAVSLYEQYV. The CDR3 region has the DNA TGTGCCATCAGTGAGTCCGCGGTTTCACTCTACGAGCAGTACGTC.

V usage is TRBV4-2 and J usage is TRBJ2-1; maybe TRBD2 (6 bases). Germline assignment: CDR1 LGHNA and CDR2 YNFKEQ. Trimming removed 0 bases at V and 7 bases at J, with 25 bases between. The CDR3 has 19 residues. CDR3 bases: TGTGCCAGCAGCCAAGAGGGTACACTTCTTGGCGGGAAGGAGAATGAGCAGTTCTTC. It encodes CASSQEGTLLGGKENEQFF.

The gene calls are TRBV12-3 or TRBV12-4 and TRBJ2-7; possibly TRBD1 for D (5 bases). Trimming left V 4 bases short and J 3 bases short, with 13 bases between. The CDR3 covers 14 residues. CDR3 in DNA: TGTGCCAGCAGTTGGACATTGAAGGACTACGAGCAGTACTTC. It encodes CASSWTLKDYEQYF.

This clonotype has ten or more counts. The chain employs TRBV4-2 and TRBJ2-2; 8 bases agree with TRBD1. Germline V gene lookup returns CDR1 LGHNA and CDR2 YNFKEQ. Trimming removed 3 bases from V and 6 bases from J; junction bases left unmatched: 6. This CDR3 comprises 15 residues. CDR3 sequence: CASSQETGEPGELFF. Written as DNA, the CDR3 is TGTGCCAGCAGCCAGGAGACAGGGGAGCCCGGGGAGCTGTTTTTT.